These 9 T cell receptor beta chains were all obtained from the same sample, sequenced in a study of T cells in Graves' hyperthyroidism and ophthalmopathy. There were TCR beta CDR3 regions amplified from RNA transcripts. The TCR CDR3 first-round RT-PCR relied on the HTBI primer set. TCRdb ran MiXCR on the multiplex PCR reads and lists one entry per CDR3 protein. The sample has 200,000 to 250,000 distinct CDR3 sequences; 15% to 20% are singletons. Material: blood. These receptors all stem from a woman between 18 and 29 years old with Graves' ophthalmopathy.

This clonotype was detected only a few times. Being one base from a much bigger clone, this may be a read error. The chain is built from TRBV5-1 and TRBJ2-5, with D possibly being TRBD1 or TRBD2 (7 bases each). Germline V CDR1 and CDR2: SGHRS, YFSETQ. The CDR3 consists of 16 residues. V lost 6 bases, J lost 2 bases, and 20 bases lay in between. CDR3 sequence reads: CASNGRRQGLQETQYF. CDR3 sequence (DNA): TGCGCCAGCAACGGTCGCCGACAGGGACTACAAGAGACCCAGTACTTC.

The chain combines TRBV2 with TRBJ2-7, with 9 bases fitting TRBD1. Germline V gene sequence: CDR1 SNHLY, CDR2 FYNNEI. The CDR3 is 14 residues long. V shed 10 bases, J shed 2 bases, and the junction held 9 bases outside the gene matches. CDR3 sequence (DNA): TGTGCCACCGTAGGACAGGGGACCCCCTACGAGCAGTACTTC. Translated: CATVGQGTPYEQYF.

This clonotype was seen ten or more times. The rearrangement joins TRBV27 to TRBJ2-1, with D possibly matching TRBD1 (6 bases). The CDR3 runs to 13 residues. The V gene's germline CDR1 is MNHEY and CDR2 SMNVEV (reference sequence). V was clipped by 3 bases and J by 9 bases, with 12 bases between them. The CDR3 protein is CASSLRGWGEQFF. CDR3 coding DNA: TGTGCCAGCAGTTTGAGGGGGTGGGGTGAGCAGTTCTTC.

A single count supports this clonotype. The rearrangement links TRBV12-3 or TRBV12-4 to TRBJ2-7, with D tentatively TRBD2 (6 bases). The CDR3 contains 14 residues. Trimming shortened V by 2 bases and J by 5 bases, and 13 bases separated the two germline ends. The CDR3 DNA is TGTGCCAGCAGTTTATCGGGACTCAGGAACGAGCAGTACTTC. This sequence encodes CASSLSGLRNEQYF.

This clonotype has just a few counts. This may stem from a read error, because a much larger clone lies one nucleotide away. The chain has TRBV6-5 and TRBJ1-1; D gene uncertain. V dropped 2 bases and J dropped 7 bases, with 8 bases sitting between them. The CDR3 covers 12 residues. The germline CDR1 and CDR2 sequences are MNHEY and SVGAGI. The CDR3: CASSYPGVEAFF. In nucleotides, the CDR3 is TGTGCCAGCAGTTACCCGGGAGTTGAAGCTTTCTTT.

The genes are TRBV4-2 and TRBJ2-7, with TRBD2 matching 8 bases. The CDR3 runs 15 residues. V trimming: 0 bases; J trimming: 5 bases; junction bases outside the gene matches: 6. The germline gives CDR1 LGHNA, CDR2 YNFKEQ. The CDR3 coding sequence is TGTGCCAGCAGCCAAGATACGCGGGGGGAAGACGAGCAGTACTTC. It is translated as CASSQDTRGEDEQYF.

This clonotype was seen repeatedly, ten times or more. The chain has TRBV24-1 and TRBJ1-2; D call uncertain. The CDR3 sequence is 13 residues long. Germline V gives CDR1 KGHDR, CDR2 SFDVKD. V dropped 4 bases and J dropped 7 bases, with 12 bases sitting between them. Written as DNA, the CDR3 is TGTGCCACCAGTGACCCAACATCGGGTGGCTACACCTTC. Translation gives CATSDPTSGGYTF.

This clonotype occurred many times. Here the CDR3 DNA reads TGTGCCAGCCATCTTCCGGACAGGGCGAGGACTGAAGCTTTCTTT. This codes for CASHLPDRARTEAFF. This chain connects TRBV2 to TRBJ1-1, with 8 bases that match TRBD1. The CDR3 has 15 residues. From germline, CDR1 is SNHLY and CDR2 FYNNEI. The trim removed 8 bases at V and 5 bases at J, leaving 13 bases unmatched. Filled out from reference TRBV2 and TRBJ1-1, the complete variable domain reads EPEVTQTPSHQVTQMGQEVILRCVPISNHLYFYWYRQILGQKVEFLVSFYNNEISEKSEIFDDQFSVERPDGSNFTLKIRSTKLEDSAMYFCASHLPDRARTEAFFGQGTRLTVV.

The chain uses TRBV19 and TRBJ2-4, with TRBD2 matching 11 bases. The ends lost 5 bases at V and 1 base at J; junction bases unmatched: 4. The CDR3 loop spans 16 amino acids. Germline V lookup: CDR1 LNHDA, CDR2 SQIVND (reference sequence). This chain's CDR3 is CASSVTSGSAKNIQYF. The CDR3 DNA is TGTGCCAGTAGTGTAACTAGCGGGAGTGCCAAAAACATTCAGTACTTC.